Shown below are 27 T cell receptor beta chains from a single sample sequenced in a study of T-cell reconstitution after alpha-beta-depleted transplantation in children. The TCRbeta library incorporated unique molecular identifiers. TCRdb re-analysed the PCR reads in MiXCR, keeping a single row per CDR3 protein. Here the sample spans 450,000 to 600,000 distinct CDR3 sequences, 10% to 13% being singletons. The sequenced sample was PBMCs, obtained before TCRalphabeta/CD19-depleted stem cell transplant. The receptor set was obtained from a child aged 2 to 10 with inherited bone marrow failure, due to receive a stem cell transplant.

This clonotype has a count of ten or more. The chain couples TRBV20-1 to TRBJ2-1; 8 positions match TRBD2. The CDR3 is made up of 16 amino acids. V lost 0 bases and J lost 7; bases outside the gene matches: 11. The germline V gene encodes CDR1 DFQATT and CDR2 SNEGSKA (reference sequence). CDR3 nucleotide sequence: TGCAGTGCTAGAGATTTGGCGGGAGGCCCTTGGAATGAGCAGTTCTTC. Residues: CSARDLAGGPWNEQFF.

This clonotype came up many times. V and J are TRBV12-3 or TRBV12-4 and TRBJ2-2; D is ambiguous. With 6 bases removed from V and 9 bases from J, the gap between germline ends came to 8 bases. This CDR3 comprises 11 residues. CDR3 amino acids: CASRILRELFF. In DNA, the CDR3 is TGTGCCAGCAGGATACTCCGGGAGCTGTTTTTT.

This clonotype was seen only a few times. The CDR3: CASSQASGRASGELFF. In nucleotides, the CDR3 is TGCGCCAGCAGCCAAGCCAGCGGGAGGGCGTCAGGGGAGCTGTTTTTT. The gene calls are TRBV4-1 and TRBJ2-2; 10 bases match TRBD2. V dropped 1 base and J dropped 8; count of bases not matched to a gene: 7. The CDR3 runs 16 residues. Germline loops: CDR1 MGHRA, CDR2 YSYEKL.

This clonotype was recorded at least ten times. This chain links TRBV29-1 with TRBJ2-7; D is uncertain. CDR3 length: 13 residues. Germline CDR1 SQVTM, CDR2 ANQGSEA. Deletions cut 0 bases from V and 1 base from J, with 7 bases between. The CDR3 protein is CSVEDSSSYEQYF. CDR3 nucleotide sequence: TGCAGCGTTGAAGATAGCAGTTCCTACGAGCAGTACTTC.

CDR3 nucleotide sequence: TGCGCCAGCAGCCAAGATTTAGGAGGAGGGGCCAACGTCCTGACTTTC. This translates into CASSQDLGGGANVLTF. The rearrangement uses TRBV4-3 and TRBJ2-6; D might be TRBD2 (5 bases). The CDR3 is made up of 16 amino acids. Trimming took 0 bases from V and 4 from J, leaving 10 bases between them. Germline V gene sequence: CDR1 LGHNA, CDR2 YSLEER.

Only a few counts were recorded for this clonotype. The chain is built from TRBV20-1 and TRBJ2-1; D perhaps matches TRBD2 (5 bases). Per germline, CDR1 DFQATT and CDR2 SNEGSKA (reference sequence). This CDR3 has 15 residues. V lost 6 bases, J lost 0 bases, and 15 bases lay in between. DNA of the CDR3: TGCAGTGCAAATCTAGCCGAAAGCTCCTACAATGAGCAGTTCTTC. Translation: CSANLAESSYNEQFF.

This clonotype was found many times. The chain is built from TRBV6-5 and TRBJ2-2; D is perhaps TRBD2 (5 bases). Trimming stripped 0 bases from V and 4 bases from J, with 18 bases between. CDR1 and CDR2 from the germline V gene are MNHEY and SVGAGI. The CDR3 has 18 amino acids. The CDR3 DNA reads as TGTGCCAGCAGTTACTCGATCTCGCAACGGGGAGTCACCGGGGAGCTGTTTTTT. Its translation: CASSYSISQRGVTGELFF.

This clonotype was counted a few times. This sequence may be a read error, since a much larger clone differs from it by one base. The rearrangement uses TRBV5-1 and TRBJ2-3; 8 bases line up with TRBD1. The V gene's germline CDR1 is SGHRS and CDR2 YFSETQ. CDR3 length: 13 residues. Trimming removed 3 bases from V and 7 bases from J; junction bases left unmatched: 4. CDR3 nucleotide sequence: TGCGCCAGCAGCTCGGACAGGGTGTATACGCAGTATTTT. It yields the protein CASSSDRVYTQYF.

This clonotype came up many times. This sequence joins TRBV5-1 and TRBJ1-1; D might be TRBD1 (6 bases). The V end was cut by 1 base, the J end by 1 base, with 20 bases between. The CDR3 length is 18 residues. From germline, CDR1 is SGHRS and CDR2 YFSETQ. The CDR3 sequence is CASSLRQGRLIRNTEAFF. CDR3 bases: TGCGCCAGCAGCTTGCGGCAGGGGAGGCTCATACGGAACACTGAAGCTTTCTTT.

This clonotype was counted a few times. In DNA, the CDR3 is TGTGCCAGCAGCAACGTTCGGTCGGGAGAGGAGACCCAGTACTTC. As protein: CASSNVRSGEETQYF. The V and J genes are TRBV6-1 and TRBJ2-5, with a tentative D call TRBD2 (6 bases). The V and J ends lost 6 bases and 5 bases respectively, with 19 bases between them. The CDR3 is made up of 15 amino acids. Germline V gene lookup returns CDR1 MNHNS and CDR2 SASEGT.

The chain is built from TRBV10-3 and TRBJ2-7; possibly TRBD2 for D (6 bases). In germline, CDR1 is ENHRY, CDR2 SYGVKD. The CDR3 has 15 amino acids. The V end was cut by 0 bases, the J end by 2 bases, with 11 bases between. CDR3: CAISESTDYAYEQYF. The CDR3, as DNA: TGTGCCATCAGTGAGTCGACGGACTACGCCTACGAGCAGTACTTC.

There are many counts of this clonotype. The chain employs TRBV27 and TRBJ1-2; 8 nucleotides match TRBD1. This CDR3 has 14 residues. Per germline, CDR1 MNHEY and CDR2 SMNVEV (reference sequence). V shed 4 bases and J 4 bases; nucleotides not matched to a gene: 5. In DNA form, the CDR3 reads TGTGCCAGCAGTTGGGGGACAGGACTCTATGGCTACACCTTC. Protein sequence: CASSWGTGLYGYTF.

CDR3 nucleotides: TGTGCCACCAGTGATCGGGGGGCCGGGGAGACCCAGTACTTC. This codes for CATSDRGAGETQYF. The chain joins TRBV24-1 to TRBJ2-5; TRBD2 is a possible D gene (7 bases). The germline CDR1 and CDR2 sequences are KGHDR and SFDVKD. Trimming took 3 bases from V and 5 from J, leaving 12 bases between them. The CDR3 totals 14 residues.

This clonotype was counted only a few times. This chain connects TRBV4-2 to TRBJ2-7; D not certain. V was cut by 1 base and J by 4 bases, with 8 bases left in between. This CDR3 contains 13 residues. CDR1 and CDR2 (germline): LGHNA, YNFKEQ. The CDR3 DNA reads as TGTGCCAGCAGCCAAGTAGAGGATTACGAGCAGTACTTC. Amino acids: CASSQVEDYEQYF.

This clonotype is a singleton in its sample. This may be a read error, as it is one base from a much larger clone. The chain links TRBV7-9 to TRBJ2-1, with TRBD2 identical over 7 bases. Germline CDR1 and CDR2: SEHNR and FQNEAQ (reference sequence). V gave up 4 bases and J gave up 4 bases; unmatched junction bases: 10. The length of the CDR3 is 16 residues. In DNA form, the CDR3 reads TGTGCCAGCAGCTCCCTTCGGGAGGCCTCTTACAATGAGCAGTTCTTC. This translates into CASSSLREASYNEQFF.

This clonotype was observed many times. The chain carries TRBV10-3 and TRBJ1-5, with D possibly being TRBD1 (5 bases). The CDR3 sequence is 15 residues long. V was clipped by 3 bases and J by 2 bases, with 11 bases between them. Germline V gene sequence: CDR1 ENHRY, CDR2 SYGVKD. In nucleotides, the CDR3 is TGTGCCATCAGTGATGGACAAAGTGGCAATCAGCCCCAGCATTTT. The encoded protein is CAISDGQSGNQPQHF.

A word on this clonotype: A much larger clonotype is one base distant, so this may be a read error. This chain connects TRBV4-3 to TRBJ1-3, with D possibly TRBD1 on 5 matching bases. The CDR3 has 16 amino acids. Germline V CDR1 and CDR2: LGHNA, YSLEER. CDR3 nucleotide sequence: TGCGCCAGCAGCCAAGACTTCGGGGGTGCTGGAAACACCAAATATTTT. Amino acid sequence: CASSQDFGGAGNTKYF.

This clonotype has a handful of counts. This chain uses TRBV29-1 with TRBJ2-1; weak D call: TRBD2 (5 bases). Germline assignment: CDR1 SQVTM and CDR2 ANQGSEA. CDR3 length: 15 residues. The V end lost 7 bases, the J end lost 0 bases, and 16 bases lay between the germline ends. CDR3: CSGRGLESSYNEQFF. The DNA of the CDR3 is TGCAGCGGCCGTGGACTGGAGAGCTCCTACAATGAGCAGTTCTTC.

The V gene is TRBV7-2, the J gene TRBJ2-1; no reliable D call. CDR1 and CDR2 from the germline V gene are SGHTA and FQGNSA. V lost 7 bases and J 1 base, leaving 17 bases between the germline ends. CDR3 size: 16 residues. The CDR3: CASTERASTSYNEQFF. The CDR3, as DNA: TGTGCCAGCACCGAAAGGGCCTCAACGTCCTACAATGAGCAGTTCTTC.

There are many counts of this clonotype. V gene TRBV20-1 combines with J gene TRBJ2-1, with D perhaps assigned TRBD1 or TRBD2 (5 bases each). V lost 6 bases, J lost 6 bases, and 18 bases lay in between. This CDR3 comprises 14 residues. The germline CDR1 and CDR2 sequences are DFQATT and SNEGSKA (reference sequence). CDR3: CSAQAGTIGNEQFF. The CDR3 nucleotides read TGCAGTGCCCAGGCCGGGACGATCGGCAATGAGCAGTTCTTC.

This clonotype has ten or more counts. The chain has TRBV4-2 and TRBJ2-7; 10 positions agree with TRBD2. V was pared by 2 bases and J by 1 base, with 2 bases of the junction left unmatched. Germline lookup yields CDR1 LGHNA and CDR2 YNFKEQ. The CDR3 spans 15 residues. In DNA, the CDR3 is TGTGCCAGCAGCCAACAACTAGCGGGGTCCTACGAGCAGTACTTC. It specifies CASSQQLAGSYEQYF.

This clonotype was seen at least ten times. This rearrangement joins TRBV5-1 to TRBJ2-5; D is possibly TRBD2 (6 bases). The germline V and J ends were trimmed by 0 bases and 1 base, with 16 bases remaining between them. Per the germline V gene, CDR1 is SGHRS and CDR2 is YFSETQ. The CDR3 is 17 residues long. The CDR3 loop reads CASSLEPGTQSQETQYF. The CDR3 nucleotides are TGCGCCAGCAGCTTGGAACCCGGGACTCAAAGCCAAGAGACCCAGTACTTC.

This clonotype was seen ten or more times. The chain has TRBV12-3 or TRBV12-4 and TRBJ2-3, with TRBD2 identical over 7 bases. CDR3 length: 15 amino acids. The junction had 6 bases not matched to a gene; V was cut back by 3 bases and J by 3 bases. In DNA, the CDR3 is TGTGCCAGCAGTTTCGGGACTACACTGACAGATACGCAGTATTTT. Amino acids: CASSFGTTLTDTQYF.

This clonotype has at least ten counts. V is TRBV5-1 and J is TRBJ2-2, with D hard to call. CDR1 is SGHRS and CDR2 is YFSETQ in the germline V gene. This CDR3 comprises 13 residues. Deletions cut 4 bases from V and 7 bases from J, with 11 bases between. CDR3 bases: TGCGCCAGCAGCCCGCGAGGAGACGGGGAGCTGTTTTTT. Translated: CASSPRGDGELFF.

This clonotype was picked up many times. The chain couples TRBV2 to TRBJ1-3; D call uncertain. CDR1 is SNHLY and CDR2 is FYNNEI in the germline V gene. Trimming pared 8 bases from V and 4 bases from J, leaving 6 bases between. The CDR3 loop spans 11 amino acids. The CDR3 sequence is CASEWGNTIYF. The CDR3, as DNA: TGTGCCAGCGAATGGGGAAACACCATATATTTT.

The CDR3 bases are TGTGCCAGTAGTGACGGAGGGTCCTACAATGAGCAGTTCTTC. Protein: CASSDGGSYNEQFF. The gene calls are TRBV19 and TRBJ2-1; weak D call: TRBD2 (6 bases). V dropped 5 bases and J dropped 1 base, with 9 bases sitting between them. Germline CDR1 LNHDA, CDR2 SQIVND (reference sequence). This CDR3 is 14 amino acids long.

The chain couples TRBV27 to TRBJ2-7, with a tentative D call TRBD2 (5 bases). This CDR3 is built from 13 residues. V lost 6 bases and J lost 6, with 15 bases in between. CDR1 is MNHEY, CDR2 SMNVEV, per germline (reference sequence). The CDR3 region has the DNA TGTGCCAGCAGGCCGGAGAGGGAGTCCGAGCAGTACTTC. Amino acids: CASRPERESEQYF.